This T cell receptor beta chain was sequenced in a study of shared clonotypes between healthy human individuals. Sequencing was performed with immunoSEQ multiplex PCR; in TCRdb, only in-frame clones are kept and a portion is missing. The sample has 2,500,000 or so clones, around 93% seen once. V dropped 1 base and J dropped 4 bases, with 7 bases sitting between them. This CDR3 is built from 13 residues. Germline CDR1 and CDR2: SGHVS and FQNEAQ. The sequencing input was naive CD4+ T cells from PBMCs. Subset specified: CD45RA+ positively selected. This TCR derives from a man aged 18 to 35 in good health. Some clones in this sample may be carry-over from other donors' samples. J is TRBJ1-1 and V is TRBV7-8, with a tentative D call TRBD1 (5 bases). The CDR3 loop is CASSLVGVTEAFF. CDR3 in DNA: TGTGCCAGCAGCTTAGTGGGGGTCACTGAAGCTTTCTTT.